This TCR beta chain was sequenced in a study of T cells in Graves' hyperthyroidism and ophthalmopathy. RNA transcripts provided the source from which TCR beta CDR3 regions were amplified. During a first-round RT-PCR of the TCR CDR3, the HTBI primer set was used. Via MiXCR, TCRdb re-called the multiplex PCR reads, giving one row per CDR3 protein. Found here are more than 550,000 distinct CDR3 sequences, 45% of them singletons; the top ten hold approximately 6.8%. Material: peripheral blood or thyroid tissue (not recorded which). The clonotype comes from an adult man with Graves' disease, either hyperthyroidism or ophthalmopathy (not recorded which).

The CDR3 loop is CATRVGRDRGGSPLHF. In DNA, the CDR3 is TGTGCCACCAGGGTGGGCAGGGACCGTGGTGGTTCACCCCTCCACTTT. This chain uses TRBV2 with TRBJ1-6; perhaps TRBD1 as D (5 bases). CDR1 and CDR2 (germline): SNHLY, FYNNEI. Trimming shortened V by 10 bases and J by 9 bases, and 25 bases separated the two germline ends. The CDR3 loop spans 16 amino acids.